This T cell receptor (beta chain) emerged from a study of PD-1 blockade in mismatch repair-deficient tumors. For the study at large: Enrolled about 2012-2016, patients had progressing, pretreated mismatch repair-deficient cancers of 12 to 13 types. Findings and limits, study-wide: Tumor-resident clones, often absent from pretreatment blood, expanded after pembrolizumab and then contracted.

Mismatch repair deficiency was confirmed in all patients, by PCR or immunohistochemistry. Turning to this clone: Its antigen is currently unknown.

Sequencing was performed with immunoSEQ multiplex PCR; in TCRdb, only in-frame clones are kept and a portion is missing. The sample yields approximately 51,000 clones, approximately 84% seen once. CDR1 and CDR2 (germline): SQVTM, ANQGSEA. V shed 1 base and J 6 bases; nucleotides not matched to a gene: 4. The CDR3 length is 14 residues. The V and J genes are TRBV29-1 and TRBJ2-7; TRBD2 aligns across 12 bases. The sample here was peripheral blood, taken around 19 weeks after starting pembrolizumab. The source is an adult with mismatch repair-deficient cancer. CDR3 protein: CSVEGLAGAGEQYF. In DNA form, the CDR3 reads TGCAGCGTTGAAGGACTAGCGGGAGCTGGCGAGCAGTACTTC.